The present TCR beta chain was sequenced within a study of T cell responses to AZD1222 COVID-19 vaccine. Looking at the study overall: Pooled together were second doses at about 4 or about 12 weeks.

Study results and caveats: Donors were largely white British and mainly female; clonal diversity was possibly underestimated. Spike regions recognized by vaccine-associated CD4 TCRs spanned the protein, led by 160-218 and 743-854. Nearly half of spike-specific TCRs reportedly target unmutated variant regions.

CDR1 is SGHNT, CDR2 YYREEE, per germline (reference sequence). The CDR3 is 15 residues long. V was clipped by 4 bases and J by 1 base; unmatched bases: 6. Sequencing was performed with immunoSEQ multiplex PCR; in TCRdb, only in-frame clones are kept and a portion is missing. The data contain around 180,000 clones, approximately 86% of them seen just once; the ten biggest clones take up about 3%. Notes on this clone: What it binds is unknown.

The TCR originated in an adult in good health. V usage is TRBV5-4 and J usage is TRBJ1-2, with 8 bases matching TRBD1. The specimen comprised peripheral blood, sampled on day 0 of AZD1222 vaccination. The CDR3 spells CASSRGTGLNYGYTF. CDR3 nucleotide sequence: TGTGCCAGCAGCCGAGGGACAGGCCTTAACTATGGCTACACCTTC.